This TCR beta chain was identified in a study of T cells in Graves' hyperthyroidism and ophthalmopathy. Amplification yielded TCR beta CDR3 regions, with RNA transcripts as the source. The HTBI set primed first-round TCR CDR3 RT-PCR. One entry per CDR3 protein results from TCRdb running MiXCR on the multiplex PCR reads. Among some 700,000 distinct CDR3 sequences listed, 17% were seen once. This clonotype was detected ten times or more. Patients between 18 and 65 years old had hyperthyroidism, newly diagnosed and lasting under 2 months. The study left out patients who had uncontrolled infection, other autoimmune disease, pregnancy or lactation. The V gene's germline CDR1 is SGHDN and CDR2 FVKESK. The J segment lost 4 bases and the V segment lost 1 base, leaving 3 bases of the junction unmatched. The CDR3 runs 15 residues.

Sequenced: blood. This receptor was taken from a man in his fifties with Graves' hyperthyroidism. V gene TRBV14 combines with J gene TRBJ2-1; TRBD1 matches at 8 bases. The CDR3 loop reads CASSQGTGSYNEQFF. As DNA, the CDR3 is TGTGCCAGCAGCCAAGGGACAGGGTCTTACAATGAGCAGTTCTTC.